These 20 T cell receptor beta chains were sequenced from one sample in a study of OX40 agonist ivuxolimab in advanced cancers. Here immunoSEQ multiplex PCR was the method, and the copy in TCRdb shows in-frame clones only, minus some. This table holds some 58,000 clones, 85% to 90% found once. The input for sequencing was CD4+ or CD8+ T cells sorted from blood, taken in a trial of the OX40 agonist ivuxolimab. Receptors originate from an adult with an advanced solid tumor such as melanoma, head and neck, liver or kidney cancer.

The chain uses TRBV10-3 and TRBJ2-6; D gene uncertain. CDR1 and CDR2 (germline): ENHRY, SYGVKD. The CDR3 runs to 14 residues. V was clipped by 6 bases and J by 4 bases, with 10 bases between them. The CDR3 reads CAISDGGGANVLTF. CDR3 nucleotides: TGTGCCATCAGCGACGGCGGCGGGGCCAACGTCCTGACTTTC.

The gene calls are TRBV10-3 and TRBJ2-6, with D uncertain. Per the germline V gene, CDR1 is ENHRY and CDR2 is SYGVKD. V was cut by 3 bases and J by 0 bases, with 3 bases left in between. This CDR3 has 14 residues. The CDR3 DNA reads TGTGCCATCAGTGACACCTCTGGGGCCAACGTCCTGACTTTC. This gives the protein CAISDTSGANVLTF.

With regard to this clone: This CDR3 fails to terminate in the conserved phenylalanine or tryptophan, so it likely reflects a read error. The V gene is TRBV18, the J gene TRBJ1-2; D perhaps matches TRBD1 (5 bases). V lost 3 bases and J lost 5, with 10 bases in between. This CDR3 is built from 13 residues. Looked up from germline, CDR1 is KGHSH and CDR2 is LQKENI. This chain's CDR3 is CASSPGTDYGYTL. CDR3 nucleotides: TGTGCCAGCTCACCTGGGACGGATTATGGCTACACCCTC.

In this sample, this clone is medium-sized (0.01 to 0.1%). The same CDR3 can be traced to other DNA sequences in this sample. The genes are TRBV5-1 and TRBJ1-1; the match to TRBD1 covers 8 bases. Looked up from germline, CDR1 is SGHRS and CDR2 is YFSETQ. This CDR3 is 15 amino acids long. Trimming removed 4 bases from V and 5 bases from J; junction bases left unmatched: 10. Written as DNA, the CDR3 is TGCGCCAGCAGCCTTCATGGGACAGGTCAGACTGAAGCTTTCTTT. Encoded protein: CASSLHGTGQTEAFF.

The genes are TRBV30 and TRBJ1-6; 8 bases agree with TRBD1. Germline lookup yields CDR1 GTSNPN and CDR2 SVGIG (reference sequence). Trimming cost V 0 bases and J 9 bases; bases outside gene matches: 7. The CDR3 is 15 amino acids. The CDR3: CAWSVRTGWGSPLHF. The CDR3 DNA reads as TGTGCCTGGAGTGTACGGACAGGGTGGGGTTCACCCCTCCACTTT.

This chain connects TRBV27 to TRBJ2-1; D is possibly TRBD1 or TRBD2 (5 bases each). V lost 6 bases to trimming and J lost 12 bases, with 21 bases between them. The germline gives CDR1 MNHEY, CDR2 SMNVEV (reference sequence). This CDR3 is 14 amino acids long. CDR3 residues: CASSPGPSFGGQFF. In nucleotides, the CDR3 is TGTGCCAGCAGCCCGGGACCCTCGTTTGGGGGGCAGTTCTTC.

The chain links TRBV18 to TRBJ1-2; 11 positions agree with TRBD1. The V gene end was trimmed by 4 bases and the J gene end by 6 bases; junction bases not matched to a gene: 1. Germline V gene data show CDR1 as KGHSH and CDR2 as LQKENI. CDR3 length: 13 amino acids. This chain's CDR3 is CASSQGQGDGYTF. CDR3 DNA: TGTGCCAGCTCACAGGGACAGGGGGATGGCTACACCTTC.

This chain joins TRBV18 and TRBJ2-7; D possibly corresponds to TRBD1 (6 bases). The germline CDR1 and CDR2 sequences are KGHSH and LQKENI. The CDR3 sequence is 14 residues long. The V gene lost 0 bases and the J gene lost 6 bases, with 12 bases spanning the gap. The CDR3 coding sequence is TGTGCCAGCTCACCACCCTCAGGGGCACGCGAGCAGTACTTC. Its protein is CASSPPSGAREQYF.

The chain links TRBV27 to TRBJ1-2; D is perhaps TRBD1 (5 bases). The CDR3 spans 13 residues. Germline V lookup: CDR1 MNHEY, CDR2 SMNVEV (reference sequence). V was shortened by 3 bases and J by 4 bases, with 9 bases between the two germline ends. This CDR3 is CASSFQGGYGYTF. CDR3 bases: TGTGCCAGCAGTTTTCAGGGAGGCTATGGCTACACCTTC.

The V gene is TRBV5-8, the J gene TRBJ2-3, with 14 bases that match TRBD2. The CDR3 length is 20 residues. J lost 1 base, V lost 3 bases, and 13 bases had no gene match. The germline V gene has CDR1 SGHTS and CDR2 YDEGEE. The CDR3 sequence: CASSSYRLAGGLKGTDTQYF. In nucleotides, the CDR3 is TGTGCCAGCAGCTCCTATCGACTAGCGGGGGGGCTAAAAGGCACAGATACGCAGTATTTT.

The CDR3 DNA reads TGTGCCAGTAGTAAGACTAGCGGCAAGGAGACCCAGTACTTC. Its protein product is CASSKTSGKETQYF. The V call is TRBV19, the J call TRBJ2-5; 9 nucleotides line up with TRBD2. This CDR3 comprises 14 residues. Per germline, CDR1 LNHDA and CDR2 SQIVND (reference sequence). After removal of 4 bases from V and 5 bases from J, the junction contained 5 bases not matched to a gene.

The rearrangement uses TRBV27 and TRBJ1-2; no reliable D call. The germline gives CDR1 MNHEY, CDR2 SMNVEV (reference sequence). The CDR3 loop spans 15 amino acids. V lost 4 bases to trimming and J lost 2 bases, with 14 bases between them. Here the CDR3 reads CASSSHYSFNYGYTF. Written as DNA, the CDR3 is TGTGCCAGCAGTTCTCATTACAGTTTCAACTATGGCTACACCTTC.

The CDR3 DNA is TGTGCCAGCAGCCTTTCCATCGAGACCCAGTACTTC. As protein: CASSLSIETQYF. The V and J genes are TRBV6-1 and TRBJ2-5; the D is unclear. The V end lost 6 bases, the J end lost 5 bases, and 10 bases lay between the germline ends. Germline CDR1 reads MNHNS; CDR2 reads SASEGT. The CDR3 has 12 residues.

This chain links TRBV27 with TRBJ1-5; D is unclear. Germline CDR1 and CDR2: MNHEY and SMNVEV (reference sequence). Deletions cut 2 bases from V and 5 bases from J, with 16 bases between. CDR3 length equals 16 residues. CDR3 in amino acids: CASSLRPALNHQPQHF. The CDR3 DNA follows: TGTGCCAGCAGTTTAAGGCCTGCCCTAAATCATCAGCCCCAGCATTTT.

The rearrangement joins TRBV11-2 to TRBJ2-7, with TRBD1 identical over 10 bases. The V segment lost 1 base and the J segment 3 bases; nucleotides outside the gene matches: 3. This CDR3 comprises 15 residues. Germline values: CDR1 SGHAT, CDR2 FQNNGV. In DNA form, the CDR3 reads TGTGCCAGCAGCTTAGGGGGACAGGGGTTCTACGAGCAGTACTTC. Amino acids: CASSLGGQGFYEQYF.

This chain joins TRBV19 and TRBJ1-5; TRBD1 matches at 10 bases. CDR1 is LNHDA, CDR2 SQIVND, per germline (reference sequence). V dropped 8 bases and J dropped 0; count of bases not matched to a gene: 13. This CDR3 has 18 amino acids. The CDR3, as DNA: TGTGCCAGTGCGGGACAGGGGATTACTGTCTATAGCAATCAGCCCCAGCATTTT. This gives the protein CASAGQGITVYSNQPQHF.

The count of this clone is one. V is TRBV29-1 and J is TRBJ1-1; tentatively, D is TRBD1 (5 bases). The V gene's germline CDR1 is SQVTM and CDR2 ANQGSEA. Trimming left V 1 base short and J 5 bases short, with 14 bases between. This CDR3 has 14 amino acids. As DNA, the CDR3 is TGCAGCGTTGAAGCGCCGGGACGACGGACTGAAGCTTTCTTT. Its translation: CSVEAPGRRTEAFF.

The chain has TRBV9 and TRBJ1-4; TRBD1 matches 11 bases. Losses at the gene ends were 3 bases for V and 1 base for J; bases not matched to a gene: 5. Germline V CDR1 and CDR2: SGDLS, YYNGEE. The CDR3 is 17 amino acids. The CDR3 reads CASSGRGQGGTNEKLFF. The CDR3 coding sequence is TGTGCCAGCAGCGGCCGGGGACAGGGGGGAACTAATGAAAAACTGTTTTTT. The whole variable domain, filled in from reference TRBV9 and TRBJ1-4, reads DSGVTQTPKHLITATGQRVTLRCSPRSGDLSVYWYQQSLDQGLQFLIQYYNGEERAKGNILERFSAQQFPDLHSELNLSSLELGDSALYFCASSGRGQGGTNEKLFFGSGTQLSVL.

The V gene is TRBV5-5, the J gene TRBJ2-3; no clear D. Germline V gene sequence: CDR1 SGHKS, CDR2 YYEKEE (reference sequence). This CDR3 has 15 amino acids. The V gene lost 0 bases and the J gene lost 0 bases, with 8 bases spanning the gap. CDR3 in DNA: TGTGCCAGCAGCTTGGTAGGTTTCAGCACAGATACGCAGTATTTT. Translated, it gives CASSLVGFSTDTQYF.

To note about this clone: Relative to the germline gene, one junction end is altered; a read error may explain this. The chain is built from TRBV7-7 and TRBJ2-2, with D tentatively TRBD2 (5 bases). The length of the CDR3 is 13 residues. Germline assignment: CDR1 SSHAT and CDR2 FNYEAQ (reference sequence). CDR3 sequence: CASSLEGFGELFF. CDR3 nucleotide sequence: TGTGCTAGCAGCTTAGAGGGATTCGGGGAGCTGTTTTTT.